This entry lists 10 T cell receptor beta chains sequenced from one sample in a study of blood T cell repertoires in COVID-19. The protocol was immunoSEQ multiplex PCR, while the TCRdb copy is restricted to in-frame clones and leaves out a portion. This sample has about 190,000 clones, with around four fifths found just once. The specimen sequenced was peripheral blood. These TCRs come from a man aged 25-45 years with active or convalescent COVID-19.

The V and J genes are TRBV6-2 or TRBV6-3 and TRBJ2-3; a weak D match, TRBD1 (6 bases). The CDR3 runs 14 residues. CDR1 is MNHEY and CDR2 is SVGEGT in the germline V gene. V was cut by 6 bases and J by 4 bases, with 14 bases left in between. Here the CDR3 reads CASSPNRAPDTQYF. CDR3 sequence (DNA): TGTGCCAGCAGCCCTAACAGGGCCCCAGATACGCAGTATTTT.

The chain is built from TRBV14 and TRBJ1-2; maybe TRBD1 (5 bases). The CDR3 has 14 residues. The V and J ends lost 8 bases and 1 base respectively, with 14 bases between them. CDR1 SGHDN and CDR2 FVKESK come from the germline V gene. The DNA for the CDR3 is TGTGCCAGCGCCGCAGGGAACCTTAACTATGGCTACACCTTC. Translated: CASAAGNLNYGYTF. The full variable domain, rest sourced from reference TRBV14 and TRBJ1-2, is EAGVTQFPSHSVIEKGQTVTLRCDPISGHDNLYWYRRVMGKEIKFLLHFVKESKQDESGMPNNRFLAERTGGTYSTLKVQPAELEDSGVYFCASAAGNLNYGYTFGSGTRLTVV.

The CDR3 DNA follows: TGTGCCAGCAGCTTGATCGGAGGAAATTCACCCCTCCACTTT. This codes for CASSLIGGNSPLHF. The chain is built from TRBV7-8 and TRBJ1-6; D gene ambiguous. Germline CDR1 reads SGHVS; CDR2 reads FQNEAQ. The CDR3 sequence is 14 residues long. Trimming stripped 3 bases from V and 7 bases from J, with 10 bases between.

This rearrangement joins TRBV5-4 to TRBJ2-7; 8 nucleotides agree with TRBD2. The CDR3 is made up of 13 amino acids. The V gene end was trimmed by 9 bases and the J gene end by 7 bases; junction bases not matched to a gene: 12. The germline V gene has CDR1 SGHNT and CDR2 YYREEE (reference sequence). The CDR3 protein is CATLAVGGEEQYV. The CDR3 bases are TGTGCCACACTAGCGGTCGGAGGAGAGGAGCAGTACGTC.

This chain uses TRBV4-2 with TRBJ2-3, with 7 bases fitting TRBD2. Germline V gene lookup returns CDR1 LGHNA and CDR2 YNFKEQ. This CDR3 is built from 14 residues. Germline trimming cut 3 bases from V and 6 bases from J; bases unmatched to any gene: 6. CDR3 in amino acids: CASSHKGLTDTQYF. In DNA form, the CDR3 reads TGTGCCAGCAGCCACAAGGGACTAACCGATACGCAGTATTTT.

The chain recombines TRBV18 with TRBJ1-4; 8 positions agree with TRBD1. CDR3 length: 16 amino acids. The germline gives CDR1 KGHSH, CDR2 LQKENI. After removal of 4 bases from V and 6 bases from J, the junction contained 10 bases not matched to a gene. The CDR3 here is CASSLGYETGDEKLFF. In DNA form, the CDR3 reads TGTGCCAGCTCACTAGGATACGAGACAGGGGATGAAAAACTGTTTTTT.

V is TRBV9 and J is TRBJ2-5, with D unclear. Per the germline V gene, CDR1 is SGDLS and CDR2 is YYNGEE. The CDR3 is 14 residues long. The V gene lost 0 bases and the J gene lost 0 bases, with 6 bases spanning the gap. The chain's CDR3 is CASSVGQYQETQYF. The DNA for the CDR3 is TGTGCCAGCAGCGTAGGGCAGTACCAAGAGACCCAGTACTTC.

This chain joins TRBV7-8 and TRBJ2-7; D perhaps matches TRBD1 (5 bases). The V gene lost 2 bases and the J gene lost 7 bases, with 12 bases spanning the gap. Germline V gene lookup returns CDR1 SGHVS and CDR2 FQNEAQ. CDR3 length: 13 amino acids. The CDR3 DNA reads TGTGCCAGCAGCTTACAGGGAATGAGGGAGCAGTACGTC. It specifies CASSLQGMREQYV.

V is TRBV6-5 and J is TRBJ2-2; perhaps TRBD1 as D (6 bases). Trimming cost V 5 bases and J 4 bases, with 11 bases left between them. Germline V gene lookup returns CDR1 MNHEY and CDR2 SVGAGI. This CDR3 has 14 amino acids. CDR3 coding DNA: TGTGCCAGCAGTAGGACAGCGCCCACCGGGGAGCTGTTTTTT. Amino acids: CASSRTAPTGELFF.

This sequence joins TRBV12-2 and TRBJ2-5; the table's D call of TRBD2 was not tested on the DNA. TRBV12-2 is noted as a pseudogene. The length of the CDR3 is 9 residues. CDR3 nucleotides: TGTGCAAGTCGCCCTATTCAGTACTTC. Translating it yields CASRPIQYF.